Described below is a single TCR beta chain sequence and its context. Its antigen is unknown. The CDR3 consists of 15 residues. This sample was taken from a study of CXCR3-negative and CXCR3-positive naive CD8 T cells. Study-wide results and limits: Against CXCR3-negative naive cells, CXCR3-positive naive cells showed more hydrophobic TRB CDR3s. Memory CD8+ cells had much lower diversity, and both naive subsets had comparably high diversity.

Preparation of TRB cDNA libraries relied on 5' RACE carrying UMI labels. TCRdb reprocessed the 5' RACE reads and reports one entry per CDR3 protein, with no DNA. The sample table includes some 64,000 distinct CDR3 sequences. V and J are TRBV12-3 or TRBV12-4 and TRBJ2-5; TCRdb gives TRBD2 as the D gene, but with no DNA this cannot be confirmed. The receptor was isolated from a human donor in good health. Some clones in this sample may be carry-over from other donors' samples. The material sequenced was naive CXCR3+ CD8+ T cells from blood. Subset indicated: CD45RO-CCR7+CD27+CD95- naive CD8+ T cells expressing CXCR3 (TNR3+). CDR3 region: CASTPERGAQETQYF.